This T cell receptor beta chain was documented in a study of T cell changes during pregnancy in multiple sclerosis. Sequenced by immunoSEQ multiplex PCR; TCRdb stores in-frame clones only, minus some. There are 65,000 to 90,000 clones in the sample; about 93% occur only once, and just under 0.3% lies in the top ten. The CDR3 has 18 amino acids. J gave up 1 base and V 3 bases, and 11 bases lay outside the gene matches. The germline CDR1 and CDR2 sequences are SEHNR and FQNEAQ (reference sequence). The clonotype comes from a female donor with multiple sclerosis, enrolled in a pregnancy study. The rearrangement uses TRBV7-9 and TRBJ2-1; TRBD2 aligns across 8 bases. Sequencing was performed on CD4+ T cells from peripheral blood mononuclear cells, taken after pregnancy. The CDR3 reads CASSLGIGTRGSYNEQFF. CDR3 nucleotide sequence: TGTGCCAGCAGCTTGGGGATAGGGACTAGGGGTTCCTACAATGAGCAGTTCTTC.